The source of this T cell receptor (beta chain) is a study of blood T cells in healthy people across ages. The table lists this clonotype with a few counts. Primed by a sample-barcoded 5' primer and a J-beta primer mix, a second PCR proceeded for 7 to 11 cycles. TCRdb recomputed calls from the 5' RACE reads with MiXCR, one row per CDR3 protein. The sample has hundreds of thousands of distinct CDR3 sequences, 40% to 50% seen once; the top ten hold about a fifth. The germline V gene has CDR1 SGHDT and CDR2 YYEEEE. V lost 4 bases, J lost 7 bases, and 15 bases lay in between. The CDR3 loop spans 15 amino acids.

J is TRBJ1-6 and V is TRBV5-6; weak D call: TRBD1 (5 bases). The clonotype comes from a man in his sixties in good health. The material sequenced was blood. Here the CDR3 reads CASSQGSWGNSPLHF. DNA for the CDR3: TGTGCCAGCAGCCAGGGTTCCTGGGGAAATTCACCCCTCCACTTT.